A selection of T cell receptor beta chains follows, all from one sample in a study of cytomegalovirus exposure and HLA in healthy donors. The table came from immunoSEQ multiplex PCR; TCRdb's copy has only in-frame clones and leaves some out. The sample lists under 150,000 clones; about 80% were seen once. The sequencing input was PBMCs. These receptor sequences come from a male donor in good health and CMV-seronegative. Each CDR3 is given with its conserved first and last residue.

v_gene: TRBV6-5; CDR3aa: CASSYFLGVGGYTF
v_gene: TRBV14; CDR3aa: CASSLGGSGEAFF
v_gene: TRBV9; CDR3aa: CASSTVQGYSTDTQYF
v_gene: TRBV28; CDR3aa: CASLDPTTYEQYF
v_gene: TRBV4-1; CDR3aa: CASSQQGTYGYTF
v_gene: TRBV7-9; CDR3aa: CASSLTAGGGYEQYF
v_gene: TRBV29-1; CDR3aa: CSVGTGGGNGYTF
v_gene: TRBV7-3; CDR3aa: CASSISSYNEQFF
v_gene: TRBV28; CDR3aa: CASSFRGALYMNTEAFF
v_gene: TRBV5-1; CDR3aa: CASSLSRQTKGSPLHF
v_gene: TRBV4-3; CDR3aa: CASSQERVRGATYEQYF
v_gene: TRBV15; CDR3aa: CATSFDSLREQYF
v_gene: TRBV18; CDR3aa: CASSPNREYGYTF
v_gene: TRBV6-1; CDR3aa: CASRPGTGTYEQYF
v_gene: TRBV12-5; CDR3aa: CASGAPGQGTEPQHF
v_gene: TRBV4-3; CDR3aa: CASSQDLAGAFLLYEQYF
v_gene: TRBV7-2; CDR3aa: CASSPGQGLAKNIQYF
v_gene: TRBV5-1; CDR3aa: CASSLEDSYEQYF
v_gene: TRBV7-2; CDR3aa: CASSSGQILTDTQYF
v_gene: TRBV30; CDR3aa: CAWSRGGGSYEQYF
v_gene: TRBV28; CDR3aa: CASRPASGSSYNSPLHF
v_gene: TRBV7-2; CDR3aa: CASSSRSGTQYF
v_gene: TRBV6-1; CDR3aa: CASVVRQGDHYEQYF
v_gene: TRBV4-3; CDR3aa: CASSQDLEIKAFF
v_gene: TRBV19; CDR3aa: CASSFGYEQYF
v_gene: TRBV6-1; CDR3aa: CAGARGGIYNEQFF
v_gene: TRBV15; CDR3aa: CATSRDREGAGETQYF
v_gene: TRBV18; CDR3aa: CASSPPGQGSYEQYF